Listed below are T cell receptor beta chains from one sample, sequenced in a study of T cells in Graves' hyperthyroidism and ophthalmopathy. TCRdb reprocessed the multiplex PCR reads via MiXCR and lists one record per CDR3 protein. This sample has under 300,000 distinct CDR3 sequences, with less than 30% found just once. The source material was blood. Receptor source: a man aged 40-49 years with Graves' hyperthyroidism that later progressed to Graves' ophthalmopathy. CDR3s include the opening cysteine and the closing phenylalanine or tryptophan. A D gene is named only where the DNA matches it firmly. Some rows mark clone size as missing; the rest say once, few, many or name a class of expanded clone.

.	many	TRBV6-5	TRBJ1-5	12	TGTGCCAGCAGTTACACGGGACAGCCCCAGCATTTT	CASSYTGQPQHF
.	few	TRBV19	TRBJ2-2	14	TGTGCCAGTACTTACAGGGCGAGGACCGGGGAGCTGTTTTTT	CASTYRARTGELFF
TRBD1	many	TRBV2	TRBJ2-4	15	TGTGCCAGCAGCGGACAGGGGGCGTTCAAAAACATTCAGTACTTC	CASSGQGAFKNIQYF
TRBD1	many	TRBV5-1	TRBJ2-7	16	TGCGCCAGCAGCTTGGGACAGGGGGCCAACCCCTACGAGCAGTACTTC	CASSLGQGANPYEQYF
TRBD2	.	TRBV24-1	TRBJ2-1	15	TGTGCCACCAGTGATTTAGGGACTAGCGGTAATGAGCAGTTCTTC	CATSDLGTSGNEQFF
TRBD1	many	TRBV12-3/TRBV12-4	TRBJ1-5	13	TGTGCCAGCAGTTTCCAGGGGGCGCGGGCCCAGCATTTT	CASSFQGARAQHF
.	many	TRBV19	TRBJ1-5	14	TGTGCCAGTAGTATCCCTCTAGCAGGGCAGCCCCAGCATTTT	CASSIPLAGQPQHF
.	many	TRBV9	TRBJ1-1	15	TGTGCCAGCAGCCAGTATAGGAGGCCAAACACTGAAGCTTTCTTT	CASSQYRRPNTEAFF
.	.	TRBV12-3/TRBV12-4	TRBJ1-2	15	TGTGCCAGCAGCTTACAAAGAAAGGATAACTATGGCTACACCTTC	CASSLQRKDNYGYTF
.	many	TRBV30	TRBJ1-3	14	TGTGCCTGGAGAGCGAAGAGCTCTGGAAACACCATATATTTT	CAWRAKSSGNTIYF
TRBD1	.	TRBV6-1	TRBJ1-1	15	TGTGCCAGCAGCCTGAACAGGGGGAAGAACACTGAAGCTTTCTTT	CASSLNRGKNTEAFF
.	many	TRBV5-1	TRBJ1-1	13	TGCGCCAGCAGCCCTGGACCAAACACTGAAGCTTTCTTT	CASSPGPNTEAFF
.	many	TRBV18	TRBJ2-5	13	TGTGCCAGCTCACCAGGGAGTAGAGAGACCCAGTACTTC	CASSPGSRETQYF
.	many	TRBV20-1	TRBJ1-2	14	TGCAGTGCTAGAGATCAAAGGGAGGGGGGTGGCTACACCTTC	CSARDQREGGGYTF
.	.	TRBV20-1	TRBJ1-2	13	TGCAGTGCTAGATTCGGAATAAACTATGGCTACACCTTC	CSARFGINYGYTF
.	many	TRBV24-1	TRBJ2-2	13	TGTGCCACCAGTGATTCTTCCACCGGGGAGCTGTTTTTT	CATSDSSTGELFF
.	many	TRBV10-3	TRBJ2-5	11	TGTGCCATCAGTGATGTAGAGACCCAGTACTTC	CAISDVETQYF
TRBD1	many	TRBV7-6	TRBJ2-2	15	TGTGCCAGCAGGATAAGGGACAGTAACACCGGGGAGCTGTTTTTT	CASRIRDSNTGELFF
TRBD1	.	TRBV6-1	TRBJ1-1	17	TGTGCCAGCAGTGGACGGGACAGGGGAAGGGAGCGAACTGAAGCTTTCTTT	CASSGRDRGRERTEAFF
TRBD2	many	TRBV5-1	TRBJ2-7	14	TGCGCCAGCGGTTGGGCTAGCGGGAGTTACGAGCAGTACTTC	CASGWASGSYEQYF
.	.	TRBV6-4	TRBJ2-7	15	TGTGCCAGCAGTTACACCGAGCTAGGCGGCCACGAGCAGTACTTC	CASSYTELGGHEQYF
.	few	TRBV29-1	TRBJ2-4	11	TGCAGCGTTGGTAGCGAAAACATTCAGTACTTC	CSVGSENIQYF
TRBD2	many	TRBV19	TRBJ2-1	15	TGTGCCAGTAGGACCATAGCGGGAGGGCCCTATGAGCAGTTCTTC	CASRTIAGGPYEQFF
TRBD1	many	TRBV10-3	TRBJ1-5	14	TGTGCCATCAGTGAGTCGGACAGGGCTCAGCCCCAGCATTTT	CAISESDRAQPQHF
TRBD2	.	TRBV3-1	TRBJ2-7	15	TGTGCCAGCAGCGAACTAGCGGCAATCCCCTACGAGCAGTACTTC	CASSELAAIPYEQYF
.	.	TRBV29-1	TRBJ2-5	14	TGCAGCGTTGAACTCCGGGACGGTCAAGAGACCCAGTACTTC	CSVELRDGQETQYF
.	many	TRBV2	TRBJ1-5	16	TGTGCCAGCAGGAGGGAAGGGGCTAGTAGCAATCAGCCCCAGCATTTT	CASRREGASSNQPQHF
.	few	TRBV12-3/TRBV12-4	TRBJ1-1	16	TGTGCCAGCAGTAACAGCGCGAGGATTATGAACACTGAAGCTTTCTTT	CASSNSARIMNTEAFF
TRBD1	many	TRBV19	TRBJ2-2	15	TGTGCCAGTAGCGACGACAGGGACGGATCCGGGGAGCTGTTTTTT	CASSDDRDGSGELFF
.	many	TRBV10-3	TRBJ2-7	19	TGTGCCATCAGTGACAATGTCAGGGGCCTTACCGGGACGTTGCGCGAGCAGTACTTC	CAISDNVRGLTGTLREQYF
.	many	TRBV6-4	TRBJ2-2	17	TGTGCCAGCAACCCCCAGAAGGTCCGACTTAACACCGGGGAGCTGTTTTTT	CASNPQKVRLNTGELFF
TRBD1	.	TRBV6-1	TRBJ2-5	16	TGTGCCAGCAGTGATGGGACAGGGCTTACCGAGGAGACCCAGTACTTC	CASSDGTGLTEETQYF
TRBD2	many	TRBV4-1	TRBJ2-7	15	TGCGCCAGCAGCCAAGATAGAACTAGCGGCCACGAGCAGTACTTC	CASSQDRTSGHEQYF
.	many	TRBV28	TRBJ2-5	16	TGTGCCAGCAGTTTATTACTAGCAGACACCCAAGAGACCCAGTACTTC	CASSLLLADTQETQYF
TRBD2	many	TRBV7-8	TRBJ2-7	16	TGTGCCAGCAGCTTACTCCTTAGCGGGAGGGCCCACGAGCAGTACTTC	CASSLLLSGRAHEQYF
.	few	TRBV6-5	TRBJ1-2	17	TGTGCCAGCAGTTCCACCGGGACAAAAAACCGAGGCTATGGCTACACCTTC	CASSSTGTKNRGYGYTF
TRBD1	many	TRBV6-1	TRBJ1-5	14	TGTGCCAGCAGTCCAGGACAGGGCAATCAGCCCCAGCATTTT	CASSPGQGNQPQHF
TRBD1	.	TRBV18	TRBJ2-7	16	TGTGCCAGCTCACTATTAGCCGGGACAGGGGGGAACGAGCAGTACTTC	CASSLLAGTGGNEQYF
TRBD1	.	TRBV27	TRBJ2-7	17	TGTGCCAGCAGCTCCCCAAACAGGGGATTATTGTTCTACGAGCAGTACTTC	CASSSPNRGLLFYEQYF
TRBD1	many	TRBV4-2	TRBJ2-7	15	TGTGCCAGCAGCCAAGAGAGCACGACAGGGTCCGAGCAGTACTTC	CASSQESTTGSEQYF
.	many	TRBV12-3/TRBV12-4	TRBJ1-2	14	TGTGCCAGCAGTGGACCGGGACTGCGCTATGGCTACACCTTC	CASSGPGLRYGYTF